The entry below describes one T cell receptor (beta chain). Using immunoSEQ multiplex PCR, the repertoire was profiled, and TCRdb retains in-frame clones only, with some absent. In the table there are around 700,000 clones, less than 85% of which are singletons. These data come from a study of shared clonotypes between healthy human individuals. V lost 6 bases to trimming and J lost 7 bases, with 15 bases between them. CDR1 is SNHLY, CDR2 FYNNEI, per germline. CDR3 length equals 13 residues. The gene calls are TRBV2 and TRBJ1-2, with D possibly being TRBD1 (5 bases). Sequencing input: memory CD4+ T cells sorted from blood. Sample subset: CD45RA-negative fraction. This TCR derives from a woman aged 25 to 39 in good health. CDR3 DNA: TGTGCCAGCAGCTCGGTAGGGGCGAGTGGCTACACCTTC. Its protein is CASSSVGASGYTF.